This TCR beta chain appears in the sequencing data of a study of memory CD4+ T cells and cytomegalovirus serostatus. In the study overall: Healthy Belgian adult donors included about nine CMV-positive and 24 CMV-negative people.

Single viable CD3+CD4+CD8-CD45RO+ cells were sorted as the memory CD4+ T cells. The CDR3 is 18 residues long. Trimming shortened V by 3 bases and J by 4 bases, and 21 bases separated the two germline ends. Per germline, CDR1 MRHNA and CDR2 SNTAGT. This clone was seen more than once but under ten times. Data came from immunoSEQ multiplex PCR; TCRdb stores just in-frame clones and leaves some out. The sample shows some 46,000 clones, under 80% of them seen only once. Sequencing was done on a sample of memory CD4+ T cells from blood. The receptor's source is an adult in good health and CMV-seronegative. This chain links TRBV6-4 with TRBJ1-4; no definite D call. The CDR3 sequence is CASSECPGEHPGNEKLFF. The CDR3 DNA is TGTGCCAGCAGTGAGTGTCCCGGGGAACACCCTGGTAATGAAAAACTGTTTTTT.